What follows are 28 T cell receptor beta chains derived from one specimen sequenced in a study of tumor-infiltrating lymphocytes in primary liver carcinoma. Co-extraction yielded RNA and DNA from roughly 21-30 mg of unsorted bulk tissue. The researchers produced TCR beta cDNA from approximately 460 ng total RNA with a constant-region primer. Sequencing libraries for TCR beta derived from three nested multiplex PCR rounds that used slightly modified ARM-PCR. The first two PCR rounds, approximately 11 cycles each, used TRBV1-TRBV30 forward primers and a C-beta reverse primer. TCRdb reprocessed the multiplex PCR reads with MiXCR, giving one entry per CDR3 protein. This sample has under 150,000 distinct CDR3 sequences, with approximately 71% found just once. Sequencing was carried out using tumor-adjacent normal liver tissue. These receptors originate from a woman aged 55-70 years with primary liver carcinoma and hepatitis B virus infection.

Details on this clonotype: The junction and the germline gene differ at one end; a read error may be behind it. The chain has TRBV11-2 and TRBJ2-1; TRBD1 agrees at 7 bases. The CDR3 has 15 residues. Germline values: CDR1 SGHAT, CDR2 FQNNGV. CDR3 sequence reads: CASSNESRGYNEQPF. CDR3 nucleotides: TGTGCCAGCAGCAACGAGAGCAGGGGGTACAATGAGCAGCCCTTC.

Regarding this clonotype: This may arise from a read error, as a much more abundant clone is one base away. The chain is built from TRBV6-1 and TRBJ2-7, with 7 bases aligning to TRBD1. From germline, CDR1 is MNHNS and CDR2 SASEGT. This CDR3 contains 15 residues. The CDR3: CASGEYEGAGVEQYF. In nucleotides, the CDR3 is TGTGCCAGCGGTGAATATGAGGGGGCAGGAGTAGAGCAGTACTTC.

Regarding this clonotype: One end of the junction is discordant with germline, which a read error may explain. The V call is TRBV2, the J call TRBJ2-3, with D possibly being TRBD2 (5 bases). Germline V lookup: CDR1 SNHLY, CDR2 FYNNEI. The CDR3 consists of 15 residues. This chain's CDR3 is CASQPQGSGTDTRYF. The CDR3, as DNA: TGTGCCAGTCAACCCCAAGGAAGCGGCACAGATACGCGGTATTTT.

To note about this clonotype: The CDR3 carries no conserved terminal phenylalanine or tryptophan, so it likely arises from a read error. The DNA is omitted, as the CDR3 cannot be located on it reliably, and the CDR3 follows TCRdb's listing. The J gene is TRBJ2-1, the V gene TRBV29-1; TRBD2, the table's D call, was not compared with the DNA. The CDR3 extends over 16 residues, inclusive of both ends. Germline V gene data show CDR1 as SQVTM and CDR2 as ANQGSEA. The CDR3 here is CSVDLPWTSGYNERFS.

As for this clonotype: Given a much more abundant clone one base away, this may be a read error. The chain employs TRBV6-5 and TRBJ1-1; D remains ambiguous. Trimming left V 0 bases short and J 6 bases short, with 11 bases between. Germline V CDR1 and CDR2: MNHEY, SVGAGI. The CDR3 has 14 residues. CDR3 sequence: CASSYSCDGPEAFF. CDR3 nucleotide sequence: TGTGCCAGCAGTTACTCGTGCGACGGTCCTGAAGCTTTCTTT.

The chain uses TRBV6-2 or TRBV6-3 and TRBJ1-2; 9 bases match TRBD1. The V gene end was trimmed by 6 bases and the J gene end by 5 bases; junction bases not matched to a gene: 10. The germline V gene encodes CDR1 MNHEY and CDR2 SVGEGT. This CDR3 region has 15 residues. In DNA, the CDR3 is TGTGCCAGCAGGAGGTACCGGGACAGGGAGTATGGCTACACCTTC. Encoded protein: CASRRYRDREYGYTF.

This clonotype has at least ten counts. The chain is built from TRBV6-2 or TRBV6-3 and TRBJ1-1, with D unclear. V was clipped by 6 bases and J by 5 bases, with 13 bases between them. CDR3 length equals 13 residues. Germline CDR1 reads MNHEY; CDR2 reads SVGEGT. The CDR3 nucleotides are TGTGCCAGCAGCCTCAATGGGCTGACTGAAGCTTTCTTT. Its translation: CASSLNGLTEAFF.

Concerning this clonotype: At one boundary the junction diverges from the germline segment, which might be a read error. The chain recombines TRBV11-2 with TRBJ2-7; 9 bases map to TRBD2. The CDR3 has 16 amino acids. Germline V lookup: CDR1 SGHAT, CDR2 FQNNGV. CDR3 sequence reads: CAGSLAGVGRGYEQYF. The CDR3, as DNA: TGTGCCGGCAGCTTAGCGGGGGTTGGCCGCGGGTACGAGCAGTACTTC.

As DNA, the CDR3 is TGTGCCAGCAGTTCGGACAGGCTGAACACTGAAGCTTTCTTT. Its protein is CASSSDRLNTEAFF. The V gene is TRBV6-6, the J gene TRBJ1-1, with 7 bases that match TRBD1. V gave up 4 bases and J gave up 0 bases; unmatched junction bases: 2. In germline, CDR1 is MNHNY, CDR2 SVGAGI (reference sequence). The CDR3 length is 14 residues.

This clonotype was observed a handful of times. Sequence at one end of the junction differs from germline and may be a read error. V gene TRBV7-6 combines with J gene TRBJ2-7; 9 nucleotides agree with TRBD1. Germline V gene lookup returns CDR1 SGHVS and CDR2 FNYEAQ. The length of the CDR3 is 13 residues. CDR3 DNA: TGTGCCAGCAGCCCGACAGGGGGGTACGAGCAGTATTTC. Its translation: CASSPTGGYEQYF.

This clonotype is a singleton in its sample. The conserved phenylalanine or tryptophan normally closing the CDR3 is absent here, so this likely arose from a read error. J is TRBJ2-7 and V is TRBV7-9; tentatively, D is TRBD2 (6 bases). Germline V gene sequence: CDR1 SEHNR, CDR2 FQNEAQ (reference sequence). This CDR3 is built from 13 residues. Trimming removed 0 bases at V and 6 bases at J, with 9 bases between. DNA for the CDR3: TGTGCCAGCAGCTTAGCGCACGGGGGCGAGCAGTACTTG. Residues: CASSLAHGGEQYL.

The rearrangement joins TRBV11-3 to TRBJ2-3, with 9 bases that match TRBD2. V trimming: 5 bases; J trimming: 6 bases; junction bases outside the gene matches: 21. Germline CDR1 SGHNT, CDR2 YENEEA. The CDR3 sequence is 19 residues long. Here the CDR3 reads CASSPVTSGLTFKWDTQYF. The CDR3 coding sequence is TGTGCCAGCAGCCCCGTGACTAGCGGATTAACATTCAAATGGGATACGCAGTATTTT.

In nucleotides, the CDR3 is TGTGCCAGCAGTTACCCGGGGGGTACAGCTACCTACGAGCAGTACTTC. Translating gives CASSYPGGTATYEQYF. The chain links TRBV6-6 to TRBJ2-7; 7 bases align to TRBD2. J gave up 2 bases and V 2 bases, and 9 bases lay outside the gene matches. Looked up from germline, CDR1 is MNHNY and CDR2 is SVGAGI (reference sequence). The CDR3 extends over 16 amino acids.

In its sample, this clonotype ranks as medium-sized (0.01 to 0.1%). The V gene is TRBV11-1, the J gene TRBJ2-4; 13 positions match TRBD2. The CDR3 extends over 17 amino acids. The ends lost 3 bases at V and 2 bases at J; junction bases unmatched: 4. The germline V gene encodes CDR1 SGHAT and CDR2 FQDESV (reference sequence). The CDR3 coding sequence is TGTGCCAGCAGCTTTCCCGGGACTAGCGGGACCAAAAACATTCAGTACTTC. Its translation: CASSFPGTSGTKNIQYF.

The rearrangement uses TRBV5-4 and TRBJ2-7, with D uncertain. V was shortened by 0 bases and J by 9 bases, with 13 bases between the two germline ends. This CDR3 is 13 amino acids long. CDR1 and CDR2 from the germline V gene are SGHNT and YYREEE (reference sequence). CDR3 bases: TGTGCCAGCAGCTTGGCAATCGGCAACAGGCAGTACTTC. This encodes CASSLAIGNRQYF.

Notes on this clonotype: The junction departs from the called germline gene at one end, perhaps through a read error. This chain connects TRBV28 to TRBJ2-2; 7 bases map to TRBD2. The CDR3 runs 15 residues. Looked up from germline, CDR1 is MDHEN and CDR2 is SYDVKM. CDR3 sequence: CASSPGGGYTGELLF. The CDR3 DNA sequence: TGTGCTAGCAGCCCGGGGGGAGGGTACACCGGGGAGCTGTTATTT.

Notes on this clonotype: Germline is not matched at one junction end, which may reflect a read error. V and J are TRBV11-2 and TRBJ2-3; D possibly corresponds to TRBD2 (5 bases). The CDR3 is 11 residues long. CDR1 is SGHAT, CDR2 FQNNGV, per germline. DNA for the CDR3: TGTGCTAGCATCTTGGGAGAAACGCAGTATTTT. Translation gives CASILGETQYF.

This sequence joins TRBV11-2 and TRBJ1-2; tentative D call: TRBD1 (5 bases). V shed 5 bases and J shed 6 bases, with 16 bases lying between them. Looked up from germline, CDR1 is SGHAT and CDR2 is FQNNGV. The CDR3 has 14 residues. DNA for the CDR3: TGTGCCAGCAGCCGGGGGGGGGTAACTGATGGCTACACCTTC. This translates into CASSRGGVTDGYTF.

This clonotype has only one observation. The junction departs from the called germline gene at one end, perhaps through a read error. CDR3 amino acids: CASSQAGGNTNTGAFF. The CDR3 DNA follows: TGTGCCAGCAGCCAAGCAGGGGGCAACACGAACACTGGAGCTTTCTTT. The V call is TRBV4-2, the J call TRBJ1-1; 8 nucleotides agree with TRBD1. Germline-derived CDR1 and CDR2 are LGHNA and YNFKEQ. The CDR3 covers 16 residues.

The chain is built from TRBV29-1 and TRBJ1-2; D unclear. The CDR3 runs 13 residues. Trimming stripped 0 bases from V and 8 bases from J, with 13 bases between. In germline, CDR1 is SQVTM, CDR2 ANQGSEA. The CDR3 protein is CSVEEAGPKGYTF. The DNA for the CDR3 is TGCAGCGTTGAAGAGGCAGGTCCAAAAGGCTACACCTTC.

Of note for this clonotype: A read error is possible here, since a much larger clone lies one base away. CDR3 sequence: CASSLSVDPF. The DNA of the CDR3 is TGTGCCAGCAGTTTGTCAGTCGATCCCTTC. This sequence joins TRBV28 and TRBJ2-1, with D uncertain. The CDR3 extends over 10 amino acids. Germline V gene lookup returns CDR1 MDHEN and CDR2 SYDVKM.

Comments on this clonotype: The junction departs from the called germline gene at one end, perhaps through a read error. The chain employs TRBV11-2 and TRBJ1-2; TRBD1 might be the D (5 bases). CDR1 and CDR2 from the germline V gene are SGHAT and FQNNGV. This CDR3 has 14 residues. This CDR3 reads CASGFSQANHGYTF. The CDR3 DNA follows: TGTGCCAGTGGCTTTTCACAGGCTAACCATGGCTACACCTTC.

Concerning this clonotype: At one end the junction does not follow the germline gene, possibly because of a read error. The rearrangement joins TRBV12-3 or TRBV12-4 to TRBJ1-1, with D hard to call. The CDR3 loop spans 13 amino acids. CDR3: CVSSRHLNTEAFF. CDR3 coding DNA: TGTGTCAGCAGTCGACATCTGAACACTGAAGCTTTCTTT.

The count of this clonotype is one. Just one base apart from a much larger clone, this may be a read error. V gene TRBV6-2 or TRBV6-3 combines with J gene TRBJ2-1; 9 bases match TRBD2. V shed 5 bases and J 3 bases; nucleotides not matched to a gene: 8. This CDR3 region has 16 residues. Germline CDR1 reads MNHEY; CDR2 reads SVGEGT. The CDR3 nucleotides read TGTGCCAGCAGTCGGTTAGCGGGAGTGGTCTACAATGAGCAGTTCTTC. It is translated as CASSRLAGVVYNEQFF.

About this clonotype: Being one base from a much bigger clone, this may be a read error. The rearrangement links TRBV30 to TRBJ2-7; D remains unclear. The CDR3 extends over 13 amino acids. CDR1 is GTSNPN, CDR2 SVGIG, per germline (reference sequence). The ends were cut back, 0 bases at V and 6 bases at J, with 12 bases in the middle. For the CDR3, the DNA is TGTGCCTGGAGTGTATGGTCCACGGGCGAGCAGTACTTC. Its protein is CAWSVWSTGEQYF.

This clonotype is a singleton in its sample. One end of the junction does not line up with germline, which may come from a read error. The CDR3 region is CASSLETDTHYF. The CDR3 bases are TGCGCCAGCAGCTTGGAAACAGATACGCATTATTTT. This chain uses TRBV5-1 with TRBJ2-3, with D unresolved. The CDR3 sequence is 12 residues long. Germline CDR1 reads SGHRS; CDR2 reads YFSETQ.

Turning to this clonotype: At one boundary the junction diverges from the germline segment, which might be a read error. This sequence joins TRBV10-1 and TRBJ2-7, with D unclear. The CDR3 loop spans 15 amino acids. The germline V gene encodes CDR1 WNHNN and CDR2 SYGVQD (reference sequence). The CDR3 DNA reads TGCGCCAGCAGTGTGTCTCAGAGAAGAGGCTACGGGCAGTACTTC. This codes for CASSVSQRRGYGQYF.

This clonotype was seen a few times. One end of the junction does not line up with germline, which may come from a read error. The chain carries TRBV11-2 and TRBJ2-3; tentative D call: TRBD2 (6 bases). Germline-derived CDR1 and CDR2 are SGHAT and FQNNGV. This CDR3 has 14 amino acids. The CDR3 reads CASNLLLRGDTQYF. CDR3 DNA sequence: TGTGCCAGCAACTTACTGTTGCGGGGAGATACGCAGTATTTT.